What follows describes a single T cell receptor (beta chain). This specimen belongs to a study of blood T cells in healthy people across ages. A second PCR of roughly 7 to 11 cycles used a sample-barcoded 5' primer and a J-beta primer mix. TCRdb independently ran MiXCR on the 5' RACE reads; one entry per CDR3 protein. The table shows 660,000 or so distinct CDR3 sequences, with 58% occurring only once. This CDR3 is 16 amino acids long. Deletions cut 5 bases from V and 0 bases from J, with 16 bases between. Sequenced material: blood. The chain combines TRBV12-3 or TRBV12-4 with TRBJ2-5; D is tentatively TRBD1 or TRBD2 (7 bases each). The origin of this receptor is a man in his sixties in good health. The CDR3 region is CASSPGEGQYQETQYF. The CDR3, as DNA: TGTGCCAGCAGTCCTGGGGAGGGACAGTACCAAGAGACCCAGTACTTC.